These 21 T cell receptor beta chains share one sample of origin, sequenced in a study of molecular identifiers for immune sequencing clone quantification. One entry per CDR3 protein results from TCRdb running MiXCR on the PCR reads. This table has just under 650,000 distinct CDR3 sequences, just under 20% appearing once. The sequenced material came from naive CD8+ T cells from blood, with Jurkat cell RNA spiked in. Described subset: FACS-sorted CD8+CD4-CCR7+CD45RA+ naive T cells. These receptors were taken from a human donor in good health. Some libraries in this study had Jurkat cell RNA spiked in.

This clonotype was recorded a few times. One end of the junction is discordant with germline, which a read error may explain. The chain uses TRBV7-9 and TRBJ1-1; 9 bases fit TRBD1. Germline values: CDR1 SEHNR, CDR2 FQNEAQ (reference sequence). This CDR3 is 17 amino acids long. CDR3 sequence: CASSFSPGQGQNTEACF. The CDR3 DNA reads TGTGCCAGCAGCTTCTCCCCGGGACAGGGACAAAACACTGAAGCTTGCTTT.

This clonotype was observed a handful of times. This clone may be a read error of a much larger clone one base away. V and J are TRBV5-6 and TRBJ1-1; D is ambiguous. The CDR3 runs to 12 residues. Germline values: CDR1 SGHDT, CDR2 YYEEEE. CDR3 loop: CACSEDNTEAFF. The CDR3 DNA is TGTGCCTGCAGCGAAGACAACACTGAAGCTTTCTTT. The full variable domain, in which reference TRBV5-6 and TRBJ1-1 provide the parts outside the CDR3, is DAGVTQSPTHLIKTRGQQVTLRCSPKSGHDTVSWYQQALGQGPQFIFQYYEEEERQRGNFPDRFSGHQFPNYSSELNVNALLLGDSALYLCACSEDNTEAFFGQGTRLTVV.

CDR3 loop: CATSDQRGGEQFF. CDR3 sequence (DNA): TGTGCCACCAGTGATCAGAGAGGAGGTGAGCAGTTCTTC. This chain connects TRBV24-1 to TRBJ2-1, with D tentatively TRBD2 (5 bases). V lost 3 bases and J 9 bases, leaving 11 bases between the germline ends. The CDR3 is 13 amino acids. Germline CDR1 is KGHDR and CDR2 is SFDVKD.

This clonotype came up many times. The chain has TRBV6-4 and TRBJ2-1, with a weak D call TRBD2 (5 bases). The CDR3 runs to 14 residues. The germline V gene encodes CDR1 MRHNA and CDR2 SNTAGT. The V and J ends lost 5 bases and 5 bases respectively, with 13 bases between them. As DNA, the CDR3 is TGTGCCAGCAGTCCCGCGGGTTGGGACAATGAGCAGTTCTTC. This translates into CASSPAGWDNEQFF.

This clonotype was recorded at least ten times. The chain links TRBV6-2 or TRBV6-3 to TRBJ2-6; D is unresolved. Trimming took off 5 bases at V and 4 bases at J, with 30 bases between the two ends. CDR3 length: 21 amino acids. Looked up from germline, CDR1 is MNHEY and CDR2 is SVGEGT. CDR3 DNA sequence: TGTGCCAGCAGTCAGTCCCTATCACGACCACGTCCAGGCCAAGGGGCCAACGTCCTGACTTTC. Its protein is CASSQSLSRPRPGQGANVLTF.

Many counts were recorded for this clonotype. V is TRBV4-3 and J is TRBJ1-1; D is unclear. This CDR3 contains 17 residues. Germline values: CDR1 LGHNA, CDR2 YSLEER. The germline V and J ends were trimmed by 0 bases and 0 bases, with 14 bases remaining between them. The CDR3 region is CASSQDFLEGLNTEAFF. Written as DNA, the CDR3 is TGCGCCAGCAGCCAAGATTTTTTGGAGGGATTGAACACTGAAGCTTTCTTT.

In its sample, this clonotype was seen a few times. A read error may account for a junction end that differs from germline. This rearrangement joins TRBV28 to TRBJ2-2; D remains unclear. This CDR3 has 13 amino acids. Germline V lookup: CDR1 MDHEN, CDR2 SYDVKM. CDR3 nucleotide sequence: TGTGCCATGGGCACGGCGAACGCCGGGGAGCTGTTTTTT. Its translation is CAMGTANAGELFF.

About this clonotype: A much larger clone lies one base from this, so it may be a read error. The rearrangement links TRBV7-9 to TRBJ2-7; TRBD1 agrees at 7 bases. This CDR3 has 15 residues. CDR1 SEHNR and CDR2 FQNEAQ come from the germline V gene (reference sequence). CDR3 coding DNA: TGTGCCAGCAGCTCGGCAGGGGGACAGTACGACGAGCAGTGCTTC. It encodes CASSSAGGQYDEQCF. Combining the CDR3 with reference TRBV7-9 and TRBJ2-7 gives the whole variable domain DTGVSQNPRHKITKRGQNVTFRCDPISEHNRLYWYRQTLGQGPEFLTYFQNEAQLEKSRLLSDRFSAERPKGSFSTLEIQRTEQGDSAMYLCASSSAGGQYDEQCFGPGTRLTVT.

This clonotype was observed many times. V usage is TRBV7-8 and J usage is TRBJ1-5, with 8 positions matching TRBD1. CDR3 length equals 15 residues. After removal of 5 bases from V and 0 bases from J, the junction contained 3 bases not matched to a gene. In germline, CDR1 is SGHVS, CDR2 FQNEAQ. The CDR3 here is CASSVQGGSNQPQHF. CDR3 DNA: TGTGCCAGCAGCGTACAGGGGGGTAGCAATCAGCCCCAGCATTTT.

There are many counts of this clonotype. The chain uses TRBV7-7 and TRBJ2-3; TRBD1 matches 9 bases. V lost 1 base, J lost 3 bases, and 11 bases stayed unmatched. The CDR3 spans 18 residues. CDR1 and CDR2 from the germline V gene are SSHAT and FNYEAQ (reference sequence). CDR3 protein: CASSLGVWTGEVTDTQYF. The CDR3, as DNA: TGTGCCAGCAGCTTAGGGGTCTGGACAGGGGAAGTTACAGATACGCAGTATTTT. The full variable domain, its missing parts supplied by reference TRBV7-7 and TRBJ2-3, is GAGVSQSPRYKVTKRGQDVTLRCDPISSHATLYWYQQALGQGPEFLTYFNYEAQPDKSGLPSDRFSAERPEGSISTLTIQRTEQRDSAMYRCASSLGVWTGEVTDTQYFGPGTRLTVL.

This clonotype was seen ten or more times. The chain uses TRBV6-2 or TRBV6-3 and TRBJ2-3; unclear D gene. The CDR3 runs to 12 residues. The germline V gene has CDR1 MNHEY and CDR2 SVGEGT. V dropped 6 bases and J dropped 6 bases, with 10 bases sitting between them. The CDR3 DNA sequence: TGTGCCAGCAGGACACTGGGGGATACGCAGTATTTT. Its translation is CASRTLGDTQYF.

For this clonotype: A much larger clone lies one base from this, so it may be a read error. The chain uses TRBV28 and TRBJ2-4; TRBD1 might be the D (6 bases). V was cut by 7 bases and J by 4 bases, with 11 bases left in between. The CDR3 spans 13 residues. Germline CDR1 and CDR2: MDHEN and SYDVKM. Written as DNA, the CDR3 is TGTGCCAGCACGGGCCAGGGGAAAAACATTCAGTACTTC. It yields the protein CASTGQGKNIQYF.

In its sample, this clonotype was seen a few times. The chain has TRBV4-1 and TRBJ2-7; 7 nucleotides agree with TRBD2. The CDR3 covers 14 residues. Losses at the gene ends were 1 base for V and 7 bases for J; bases not matched to a gene: 7. Germline values: CDR1 MGHRA, CDR2 YSYEKL. DNA for the CDR3: TGCGCCAGCAGCCAAGTGGTAGCGGGTATGGAGCAGTACTTC. It yields the protein CASSQVVAGMEQYF.

This rearrangement joins TRBV25-1 to TRBJ2-3; 8 bases map to TRBD1. The trim removed 6 bases at V and 0 bases at J, leaving 5 bases unmatched. This CDR3 spans 15 amino acids. Germline CDR1 and CDR2: MGHDK and SYGVNS. The CDR3 loop reads CASRPWDRSTDTQYF. For the CDR3, the DNA is TGTGCCAGCAGGCCTTGGGACAGGAGCACAGATACGCAGTATTTT.

The chain combines TRBV7-2 with TRBJ2-2; no clear D. This CDR3 region has 15 residues. CDR1 is SGHTA and CDR2 is FQGNSA in the germline V gene. Trimming removed 2 bases at V and 4 bases at J, with 11 bases between. CDR3 amino acids: CASSLSSQSTGELFF. The CDR3 DNA reads TGTGCCAGCAGCTTAAGCTCACAGAGCACCGGGGAGCTGTTTTTT.

For this clonotype: This may arise from a read error, as a much more abundant clone is one base away. The chain employs TRBV4-3 and TRBJ2-7, with unresolved D. The V gene's germline CDR1 is LGHNA and CDR2 YSLEER. This CDR3 has 14 amino acids. V was shortened by 4 bases and J by 8 bases, with 18 bases between the two germline ends. The CDR3 nucleotides are TGCGCCAGCAGCCCCACACCGGACCCATACAAGCAGTACTTC. Amino acids: CASSPTPDPYKQYF.

This clonotype came up a few times. This rearrangement joins TRBV9 to TRBJ2-5; TRBD2 matches 16 bases. This CDR3 is 15 amino acids long. Germline V gene sequence: CDR1 SGDLS, CDR2 YYNGEE. After removal of 3 bases from V and 10 bases from J, the junction contained 6 bases not matched to a gene. The CDR3 DNA sequence: TGTGCCAGCAGCGCCGGGACTAGCGGGGGGGCTCGCCAGTACTTC. Translation: CASSAGTSGGARQYF. The full variable domain, rest sourced from reference TRBV9 and TRBJ2-5, is DSGVTQTPKHLITATGQRVTLRCSPRSGDLSVYWYQQSLDQGLQFLIQYYNGEERAKGNILERFSAQQFPDLHSELNLSSLELGDSALYFCASSAGTSGGARQYFGPGTRLLVL.

The sample holds many counts of this clonotype. This chain uses TRBV7-2 with TRBJ2-1; no definite D call. Germline CDR1 is SGHTA and CDR2 is FQGNSA. Trimming stripped 5 bases from V and 8 bases from J, with 22 bases between. The CDR3 spans 16 residues. Here the CDR3 reads CASSPSEVGPIYEQFF. For the CDR3, the DNA is TGTGCCAGCAGCCCCAGTGAGGTAGGGCCGATCTATGAGCAGTTCTTC.

This clonotype was counted at least ten times. This rearrangement joins TRBV5-1 to TRBJ2-5; 14 bases agree with TRBD2. This CDR3 is 18 amino acids long. Trimming took 3 bases from V and 5 from J; bases not matched to a gene: 12. Germline lookup yields CDR1 SGHRS and CDR2 YFSETQ. This CDR3 reads CASSYLRGLAGGSETQYF. The CDR3 DNA follows: TGCGCCAGCAGCTATCTACGTGGACTAGCGGGAGGTTCCGAGACCCAGTACTTC.

V gene TRBV11-2 combines with J gene TRBJ1-1, with 8 positions matching TRBD1. This CDR3 is 13 amino acids long. Germline lookup yields CDR1 SGHAT and CDR2 FQNNGV. V shed 4 bases, J shed 11 bases, and the junction held 9 bases outside the gene matches. Written as DNA, the CDR3 is TGTGCCAGCAGCTACACGACAGGGGAGGGCGCTTTCTTT. Translating it yields CASSYTTGEGAFF.

Worth noting for this clonotype: Given a much more abundant clone one base away, this may be a read error. This CDR3 is CASSLGHTYCYTF. In DNA, the CDR3 is TGTGCCAGCAGTTTAGGACATACCTATTGCTACACCTTC. This chain uses TRBV28 with TRBJ1-2; weak D call: TRBD1 (5 bases). The CDR3 consists of 13 residues. CDR1 and CDR2 from the germline V gene are MDHEN and SYDVKM.